This TCR beta chain was captured in a study of cytotoxic CD8 clonotypes in ibrutinib-treated CLL. V lost 4 bases, J lost 12 bases, and 28 bases lay in between. CDR1 and CDR2 (germline): SGHAT, FQNNGV. The CDR3 runs to 16 residues. Clones were sequenced by immunoSEQ multiplex PCR, and TCRdb holds only the in-frame ones, with some missing. Here the sample spans about 140,000 clones, about 91% being singletons. V gene TRBV11-2 combines with J gene TRBJ2-7; a possible D gene is TRBD1 (6 bases). This TCR came from a human donor with chronic lymphocytic leukemia. Source: PBMCs, taken after 12 months of ibrutinib treatment. CDR3 loop: CASSSRGVNQPYEGYF. Here the CDR3 DNA reads TGTGCCAGCAGCTCCAGGGGAGTGAACCAACCGTACGAGGGGTACTTC.